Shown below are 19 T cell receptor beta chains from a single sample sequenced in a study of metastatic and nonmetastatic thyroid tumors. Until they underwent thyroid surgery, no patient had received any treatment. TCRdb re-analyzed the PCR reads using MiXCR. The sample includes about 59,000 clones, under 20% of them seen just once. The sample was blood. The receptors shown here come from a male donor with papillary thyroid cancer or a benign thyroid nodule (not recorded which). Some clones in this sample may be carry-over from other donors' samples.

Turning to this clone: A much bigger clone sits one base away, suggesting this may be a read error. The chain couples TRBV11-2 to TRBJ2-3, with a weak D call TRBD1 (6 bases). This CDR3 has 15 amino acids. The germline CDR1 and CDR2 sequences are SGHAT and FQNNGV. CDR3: CANSLRQGRGDTQYF. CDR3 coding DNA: TGTGCCAACAGCTTACGTCAGGGGCGTGGAGATACGCAGTATTTT.

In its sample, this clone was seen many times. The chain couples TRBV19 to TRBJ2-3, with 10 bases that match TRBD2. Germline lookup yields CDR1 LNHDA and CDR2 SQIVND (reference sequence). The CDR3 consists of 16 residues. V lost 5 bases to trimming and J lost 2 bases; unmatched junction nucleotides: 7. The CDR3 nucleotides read TGTGCCAGTAGTGCCTTTACTAGCGGGACCACAGATACGCAGTATTTT. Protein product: CASSAFTSGTTDTQYF.

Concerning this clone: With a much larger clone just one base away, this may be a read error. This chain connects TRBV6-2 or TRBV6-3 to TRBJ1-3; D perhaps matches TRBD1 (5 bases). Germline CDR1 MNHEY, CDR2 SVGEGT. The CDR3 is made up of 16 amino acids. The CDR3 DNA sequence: TGTGCCAGCAGTTGGGGCCTGATTTTCTCTGGAAACGCCATATATTTT. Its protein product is CASSWGLIFSGNAIYF.

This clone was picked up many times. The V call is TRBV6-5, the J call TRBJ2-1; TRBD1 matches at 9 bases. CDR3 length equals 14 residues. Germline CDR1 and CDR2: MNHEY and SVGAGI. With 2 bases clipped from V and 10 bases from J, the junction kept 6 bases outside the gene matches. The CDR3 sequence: CASSYRTGDREQFF. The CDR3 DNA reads TGTGCCAGCAGTTACCGGACAGGGGACCGCGAGCAGTTCTTC.

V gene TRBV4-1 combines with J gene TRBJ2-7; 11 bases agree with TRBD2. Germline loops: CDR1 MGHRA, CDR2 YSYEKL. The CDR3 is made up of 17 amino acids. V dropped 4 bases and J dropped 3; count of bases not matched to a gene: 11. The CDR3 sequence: CASSPGLAANQVYEQYF. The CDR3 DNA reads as TGCGCCAGCAGCCCGGGACTAGCGGCGAACCAGGTCTACGAGCAGTACTTC.

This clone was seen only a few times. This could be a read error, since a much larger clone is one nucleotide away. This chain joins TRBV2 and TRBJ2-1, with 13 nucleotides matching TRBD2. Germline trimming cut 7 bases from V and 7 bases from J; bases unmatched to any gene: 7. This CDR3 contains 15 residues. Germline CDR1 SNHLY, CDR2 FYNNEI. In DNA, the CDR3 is TGTGCCAGCACCGAAGGGACTAGCGGGATTAATGAGCAGTTCTTC. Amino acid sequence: CASTEGTSGINEQFF.

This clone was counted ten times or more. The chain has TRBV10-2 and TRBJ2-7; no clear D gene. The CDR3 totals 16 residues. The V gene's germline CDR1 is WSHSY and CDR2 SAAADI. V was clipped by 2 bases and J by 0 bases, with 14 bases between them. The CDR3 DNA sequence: TGCGCCAGCAGTGAGGGGCCGCACAAGAGCTCCTACGAGCAGTACGTC. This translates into CASSEGPHKSSYEQYV.

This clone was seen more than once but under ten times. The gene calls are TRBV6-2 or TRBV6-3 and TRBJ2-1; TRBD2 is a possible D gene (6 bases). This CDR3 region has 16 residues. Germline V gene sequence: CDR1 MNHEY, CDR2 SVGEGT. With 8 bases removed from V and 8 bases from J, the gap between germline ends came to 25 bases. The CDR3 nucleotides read TGTGCCAGCCGGCCTGGAGGGCTCCCTCGGGTGGATGAGCAGTTCTTC. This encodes CASRPGGLPRVDEQFF.

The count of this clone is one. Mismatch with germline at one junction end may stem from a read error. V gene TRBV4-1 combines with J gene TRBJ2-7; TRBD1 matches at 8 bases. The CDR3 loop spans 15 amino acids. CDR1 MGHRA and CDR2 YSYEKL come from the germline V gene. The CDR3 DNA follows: TGCGCCAGCAGCCAAGTGGGGGACAGGACCTACGAGCAATACTTC. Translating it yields CASSQVGDRTYEQYF.

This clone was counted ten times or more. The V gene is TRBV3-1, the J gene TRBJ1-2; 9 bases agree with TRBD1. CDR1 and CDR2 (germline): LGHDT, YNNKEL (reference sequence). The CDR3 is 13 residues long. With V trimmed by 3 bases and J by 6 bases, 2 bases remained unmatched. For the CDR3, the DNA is TGTGCCAGCAGCCACAGGACAGGGGATGGCTACACCTTC. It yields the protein CASSHRTGDGYTF.

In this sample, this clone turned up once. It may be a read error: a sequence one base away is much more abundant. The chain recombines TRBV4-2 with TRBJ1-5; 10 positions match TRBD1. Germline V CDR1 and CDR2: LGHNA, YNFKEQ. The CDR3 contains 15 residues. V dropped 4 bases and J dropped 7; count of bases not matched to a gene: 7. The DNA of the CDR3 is TGTGCCAGCAGCCTCAGCGGGGACAGGGGACAGCCCCAGCATTTT. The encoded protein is CASSLSGDRGQPQHF.

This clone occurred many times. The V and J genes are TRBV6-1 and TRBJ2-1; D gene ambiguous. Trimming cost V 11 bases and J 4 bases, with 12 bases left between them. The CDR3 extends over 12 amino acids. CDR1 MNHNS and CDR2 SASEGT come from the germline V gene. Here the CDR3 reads CAGSYKYNEQFF. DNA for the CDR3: TGTGCCGGCTCCTACAAGTACAATGAGCAGTTCTTC.

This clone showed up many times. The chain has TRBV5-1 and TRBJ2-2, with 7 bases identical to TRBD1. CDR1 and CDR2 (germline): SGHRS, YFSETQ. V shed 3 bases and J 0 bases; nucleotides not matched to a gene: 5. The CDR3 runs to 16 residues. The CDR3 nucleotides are TGCGCCAGCAGCTCTGGCCAGGGGGCGAACACCGGGGAGCTGTTTTTT. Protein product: CASSSGQGANTGELFF.

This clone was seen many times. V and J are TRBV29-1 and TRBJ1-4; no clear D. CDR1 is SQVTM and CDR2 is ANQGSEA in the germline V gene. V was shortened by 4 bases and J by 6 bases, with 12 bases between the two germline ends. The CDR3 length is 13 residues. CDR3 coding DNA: TGCAGCGTTGGAAGCAGGAGTGATGAAAAACTGTTTTTT. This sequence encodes CSVGSRSDEKLFF. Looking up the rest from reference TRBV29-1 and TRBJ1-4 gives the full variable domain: SAVISQKPSRDICQRGTSLTIQCQVDSQVTMMFWYRQQPGQSLTLIATANQGSEATYESGFVIDKFPISRPNLTFSTLTVSNMSPEDSSIYLCSVGSRSDEKLFFGSGTQLSVL.

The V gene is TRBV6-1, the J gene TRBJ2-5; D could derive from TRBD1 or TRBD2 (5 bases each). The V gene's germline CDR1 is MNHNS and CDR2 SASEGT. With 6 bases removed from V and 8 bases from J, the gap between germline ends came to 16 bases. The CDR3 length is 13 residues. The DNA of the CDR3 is TGTGCCAGCAGCCGAGGGGCAGATGATACCCAGTACTTC. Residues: CASSRGADDTQYF.

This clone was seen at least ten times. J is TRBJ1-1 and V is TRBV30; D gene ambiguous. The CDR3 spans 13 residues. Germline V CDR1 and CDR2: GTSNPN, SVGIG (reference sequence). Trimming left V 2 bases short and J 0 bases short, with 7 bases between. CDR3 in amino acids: CAWSPVMNTEAFF. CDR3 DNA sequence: TGTGCCTGGAGTCCAGTTATGAACACTGAAGCTTTCTTT.

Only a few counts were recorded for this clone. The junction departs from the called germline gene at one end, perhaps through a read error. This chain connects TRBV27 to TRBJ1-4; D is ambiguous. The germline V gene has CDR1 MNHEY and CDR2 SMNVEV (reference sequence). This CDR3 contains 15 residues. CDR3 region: CASSTNRDTIEKLFF. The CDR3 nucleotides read TGTGCCAGCAGCACCAATAGGGATACTATTGAAAAACTGTTTTTT.

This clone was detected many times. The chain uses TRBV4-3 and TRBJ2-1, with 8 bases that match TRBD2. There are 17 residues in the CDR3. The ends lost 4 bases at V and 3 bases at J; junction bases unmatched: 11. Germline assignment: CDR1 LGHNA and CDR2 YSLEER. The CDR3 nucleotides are TGCGCCAGCAGCCCTCGAAATAGCGGGACATTCTACAATGAGCAGTTCTTC. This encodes CASSPRNSGTFYNEQFF.

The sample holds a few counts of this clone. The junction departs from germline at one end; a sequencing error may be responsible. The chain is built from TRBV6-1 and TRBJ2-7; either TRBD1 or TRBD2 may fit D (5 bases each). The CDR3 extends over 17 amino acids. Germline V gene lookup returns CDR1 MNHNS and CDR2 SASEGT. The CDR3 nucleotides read TGTGCCAGCAGTGACGAGGGGCGATGTGGGGCTTCCTACGAGCATTACTTC. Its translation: CASSDEGRCGASYEHYF.